This T cell receptor (beta chain) was recorded in a study of beta chain features in type 1 diabetes. Every bit of the isolated RNA underwent reverse transcription, so sequencing read expressed TCRB transcripts. Clones were sequenced by immunoSEQ multiplex PCR, and TCRdb holds only the in-frame ones, with some missing. This sample has 80,000 to 90,000 clones; roughly 34% occur once, and the top ten carry 0.35% to 0.45%. This clone was seen a few times. Other DNA sequences from this sample encode an identical CDR3 as well. The germline gives CDR1 SGHTA, CDR2 FQGTGA. The CDR3 contains 12 residues. V dropped 6 bases and J dropped 6 bases, with 9 bases sitting between them.

Sequencing used stem cell memory CD4+ T cells from blood. The receptor was derived from a young woman in good health. The chain recombines TRBV7-3 with TRBJ2-1; TRBD1 might be the D (6 bases). The DNA of the CDR3 is TGTGCCAGCAGTCCACAGGGCAATGAGCAGTTCTTC. It specifies CASSPQGNEQFF.